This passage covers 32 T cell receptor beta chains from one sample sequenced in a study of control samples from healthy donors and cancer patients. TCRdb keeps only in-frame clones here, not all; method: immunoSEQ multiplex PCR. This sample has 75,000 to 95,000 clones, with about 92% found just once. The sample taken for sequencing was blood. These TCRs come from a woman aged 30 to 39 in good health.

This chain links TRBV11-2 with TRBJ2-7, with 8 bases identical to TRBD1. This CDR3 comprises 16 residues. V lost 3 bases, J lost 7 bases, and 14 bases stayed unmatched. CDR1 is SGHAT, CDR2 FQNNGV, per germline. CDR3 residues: CASSFAGTGGLGEQYF. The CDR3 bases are TGTGCCAGCAGCTTCGCCGGGACAGGTGGACTGGGGGAGCAGTACTTC.

The chain's CDR3 is CASSYRSGRTEAFF. In DNA form, the CDR3 reads TGTGCCAGCAGTTACCGGTCGGGGAGAACTGAAGCTTTCTTT. The V call is TRBV6-5, the J call TRBJ1-1; no reliable D call. The CDR3 covers 14 residues. Trimming left V 2 bases short and J 5 bases short, with 12 bases between. Per the germline V gene, CDR1 is MNHEY and CDR2 is SVGAGI.

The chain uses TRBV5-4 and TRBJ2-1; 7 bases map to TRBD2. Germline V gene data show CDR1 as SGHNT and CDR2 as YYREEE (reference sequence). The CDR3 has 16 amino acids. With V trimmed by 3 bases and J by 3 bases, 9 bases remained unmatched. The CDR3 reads CASSSQRLALYNEQFF. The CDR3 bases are TGTGCCAGCAGCTCCCAGAGACTAGCACTCTACAATGAGCAGTTCTTC. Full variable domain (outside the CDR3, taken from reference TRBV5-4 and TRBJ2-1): ETGVTQSPTHLIKTRGQQVTLRCSSQSGHNTVSWYQQALGQGPQFIFQYYREEENGRGNFPPRFSGLQFPNYSSELNVNALELDDSALYLCASSSQRLALYNEQFFGPGTRLTVL.

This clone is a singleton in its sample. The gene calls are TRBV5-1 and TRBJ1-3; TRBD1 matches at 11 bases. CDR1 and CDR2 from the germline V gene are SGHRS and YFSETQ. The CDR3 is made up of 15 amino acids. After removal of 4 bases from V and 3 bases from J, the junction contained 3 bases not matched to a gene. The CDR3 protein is CASSPGQGDGNTIYF. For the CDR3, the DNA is TGCGCCAGCAGCCCGGGACAGGGGGATGGAAACACCATATATTTT.

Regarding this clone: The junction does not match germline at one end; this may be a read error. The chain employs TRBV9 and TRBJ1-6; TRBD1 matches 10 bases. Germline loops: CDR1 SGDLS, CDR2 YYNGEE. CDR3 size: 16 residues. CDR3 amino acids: CASRVDRGLPTSPLHF. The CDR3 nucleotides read TGTGCCAGCAGGGTAGACAGGGGGCTTCCTACTTCACCCCTCCACTTT.

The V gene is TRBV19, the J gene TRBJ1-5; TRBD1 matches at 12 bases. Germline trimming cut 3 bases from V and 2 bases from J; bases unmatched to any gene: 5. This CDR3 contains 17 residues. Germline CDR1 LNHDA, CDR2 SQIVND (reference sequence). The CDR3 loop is CASSIGTGGVGNQPQHF. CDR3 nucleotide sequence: TGTGCCAGTAGTATTGGGACAGGGGGCGTGGGCAATCAGCCCCAGCATTTT.

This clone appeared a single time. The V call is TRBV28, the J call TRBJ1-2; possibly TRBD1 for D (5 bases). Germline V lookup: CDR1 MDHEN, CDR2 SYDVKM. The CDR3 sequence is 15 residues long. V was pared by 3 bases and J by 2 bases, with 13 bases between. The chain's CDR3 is CASSFLGAKNYGYTF. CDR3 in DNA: TGTGCCAGCAGTTTTTTAGGGGCCAAAAACTATGGCTACACCTTC.

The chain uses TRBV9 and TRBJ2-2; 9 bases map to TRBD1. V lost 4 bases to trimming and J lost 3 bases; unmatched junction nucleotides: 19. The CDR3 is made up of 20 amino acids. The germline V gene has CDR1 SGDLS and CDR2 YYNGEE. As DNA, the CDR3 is TGTGCCAGCAGCCTCGGTAGTAGAGGACAGGGGTTTATGGACACCGGGGAGCTGTTTTTT. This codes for CASSLGSRGQGFMDTGELFF.

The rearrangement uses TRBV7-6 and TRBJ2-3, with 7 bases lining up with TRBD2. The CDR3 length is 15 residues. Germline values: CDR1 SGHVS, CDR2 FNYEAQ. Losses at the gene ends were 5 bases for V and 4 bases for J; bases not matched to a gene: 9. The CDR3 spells CASSGGDRVSDTQYF. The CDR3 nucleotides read TGTGCCAGCAGCGGGGGGGACCGCGTTTCAGATACGCAGTATTTT.

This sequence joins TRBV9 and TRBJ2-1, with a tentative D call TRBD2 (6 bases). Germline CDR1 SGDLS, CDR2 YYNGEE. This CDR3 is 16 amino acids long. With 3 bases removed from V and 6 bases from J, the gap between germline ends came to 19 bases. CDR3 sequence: CASSDSRDSLGNEQFF. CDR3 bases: TGTGCCAGCAGCGACAGCCGGGACTCCCTGGGCAATGAGCAGTTCTTC.

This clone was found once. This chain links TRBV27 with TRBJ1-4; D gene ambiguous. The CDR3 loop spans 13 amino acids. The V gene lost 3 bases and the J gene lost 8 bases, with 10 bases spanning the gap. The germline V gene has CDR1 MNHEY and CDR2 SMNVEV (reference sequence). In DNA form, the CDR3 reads TGTGCCAGCAGTTTGGCGGAAGGAGAAAAACTGTTTTTT. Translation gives CASSLAEGEKLFF.

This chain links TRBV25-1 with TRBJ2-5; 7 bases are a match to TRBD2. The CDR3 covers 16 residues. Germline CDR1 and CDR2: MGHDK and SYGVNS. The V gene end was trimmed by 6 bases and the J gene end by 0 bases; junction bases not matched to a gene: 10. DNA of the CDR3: TGTGCCAGCAGCCCCCCGGGGGAGGGATACCAAGAGACCCAGTACTTC. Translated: CASSPPGEGYQETQYF.

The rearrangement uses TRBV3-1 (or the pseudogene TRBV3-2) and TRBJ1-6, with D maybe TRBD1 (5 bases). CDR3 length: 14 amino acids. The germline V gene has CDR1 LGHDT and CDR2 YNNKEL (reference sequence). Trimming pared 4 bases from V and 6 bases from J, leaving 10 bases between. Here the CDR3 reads CASSPERGNSPLHF. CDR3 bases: TGTGCCAGCAGCCCCGAGAGGGGTAATTCACCCCTCCACTTT.

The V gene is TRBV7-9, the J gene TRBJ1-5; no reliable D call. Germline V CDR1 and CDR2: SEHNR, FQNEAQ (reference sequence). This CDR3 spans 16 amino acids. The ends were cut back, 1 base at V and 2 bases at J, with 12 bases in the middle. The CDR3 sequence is CASSLVGPSGNQPQHF. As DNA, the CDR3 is TGTGCCAGCAGCTTAGTCGGTCCTAGTGGCAATCAGCCCCAGCATTTT.

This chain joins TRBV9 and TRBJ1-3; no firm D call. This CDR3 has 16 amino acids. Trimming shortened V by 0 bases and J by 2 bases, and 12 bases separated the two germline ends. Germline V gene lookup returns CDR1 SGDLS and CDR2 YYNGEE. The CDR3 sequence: CASSVGAPGPGNTIYF. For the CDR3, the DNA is TGTGCCAGCAGCGTAGGCGCCCCGGGCCCTGGAAACACCATATATTTT.

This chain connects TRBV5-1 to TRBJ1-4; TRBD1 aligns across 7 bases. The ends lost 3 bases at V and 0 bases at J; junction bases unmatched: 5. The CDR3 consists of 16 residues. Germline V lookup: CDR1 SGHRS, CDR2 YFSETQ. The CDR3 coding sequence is TGCGCCAGCAGCTACACAGGGGCTGCAACTAATGAAAAACTGTTTTTT. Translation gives CASSYTGAATNEKLFF. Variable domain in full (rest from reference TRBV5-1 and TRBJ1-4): KAGVTQTPRYLIKTRGQQVTLSCSPISGHRSVSWYQQTPGQGLQFLFEYFSETQRNKGNFPGRFSGRQFSNSRSEMNVSTLELGDSALYLCASSYTGAATNEKLFFGSGTQLSVL.

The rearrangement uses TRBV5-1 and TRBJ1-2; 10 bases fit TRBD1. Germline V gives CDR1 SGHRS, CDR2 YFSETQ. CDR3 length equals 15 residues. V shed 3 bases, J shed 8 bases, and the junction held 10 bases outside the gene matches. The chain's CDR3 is CASSSTGTGDFGYTF. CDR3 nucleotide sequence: TGCGCCAGCAGCTCCACTGGGACAGGGGACTTCGGCTACACCTTC. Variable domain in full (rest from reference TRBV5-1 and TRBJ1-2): KAGVTQTPRYLIKTRGQQVTLSCSPISGHRSVSWYQQTPGQGLQFLFEYFSETQRNKGNFPGRFSGRQFSNSRSEMNVSTLELGDSALYLCASSSTGTGDFGYTFGSGTRLTVV.

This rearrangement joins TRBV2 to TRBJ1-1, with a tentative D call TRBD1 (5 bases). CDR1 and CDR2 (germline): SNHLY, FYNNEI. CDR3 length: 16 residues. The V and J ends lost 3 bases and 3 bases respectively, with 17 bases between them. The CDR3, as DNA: TGTGCCAGCAGTGAGGGCAGGGATCTTTGGGACACTGAAGCTTTCTTT. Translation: CASSEGRDLWDTEAFF.

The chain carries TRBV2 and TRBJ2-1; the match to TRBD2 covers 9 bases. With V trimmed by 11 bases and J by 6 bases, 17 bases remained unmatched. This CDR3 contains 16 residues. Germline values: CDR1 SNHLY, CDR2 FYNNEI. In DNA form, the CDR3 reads TGTGCCGGTGACGGGGATCAGCGGGGGGATCGCAATGAGCAGTTCTTC. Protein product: CAGDGDQRGDRNEQFF. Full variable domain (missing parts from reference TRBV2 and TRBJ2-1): EPEVTQTPSHQVTQMGQEVILRCVPISNHLYFYWYRQILGQKVEFLVSFYNNEISEKSEIFDDQFSVERPDGSNFTLKIRSTKLEDSAMYFCAGDGDQRGDRNEQFFGPGTRLTVL.

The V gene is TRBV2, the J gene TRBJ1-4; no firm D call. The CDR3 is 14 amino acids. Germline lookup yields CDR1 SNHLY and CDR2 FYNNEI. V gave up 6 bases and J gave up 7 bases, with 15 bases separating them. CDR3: CASRPRAFGEKLFF. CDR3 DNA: TGTGCCAGCAGGCCCCGGGCTTTTGGTGAAAAACTGTTTTTT.

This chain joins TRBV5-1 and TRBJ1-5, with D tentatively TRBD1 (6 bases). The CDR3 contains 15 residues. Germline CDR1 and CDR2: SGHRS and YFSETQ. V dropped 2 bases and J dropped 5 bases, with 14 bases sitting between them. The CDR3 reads CASSFAGEPYQPQHF. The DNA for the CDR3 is TGCGCCAGCAGCTTCGCAGGGGAACCGTATCAGCCCCAGCATTTT. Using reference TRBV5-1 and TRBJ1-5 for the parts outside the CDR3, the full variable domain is KAGVTQTPRYLIKTRGQQVTLSCSPISGHRSVSWYQQTPGQGLQFLFEYFSETQRNKGNFPGRFSGRQFSNSRSEMNVSTLELGDSALYLCASSFAGEPYQPQHFGDGTRLSIL.

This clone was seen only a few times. Written as DNA, the CDR3 is TGCGCCAGCAGCTTAAGCTCTGGGGCCAACGTCCTGACTTTC. It translates to CASSLSSGANVLTF. The chain combines TRBV5-1 with TRBJ2-6; D gene unclear. The V end lost 2 bases, the J end lost 0 bases, and 3 bases lay between the germline ends. CDR3 length: 14 residues. Germline loops: CDR1 SGHRS, CDR2 YFSETQ.

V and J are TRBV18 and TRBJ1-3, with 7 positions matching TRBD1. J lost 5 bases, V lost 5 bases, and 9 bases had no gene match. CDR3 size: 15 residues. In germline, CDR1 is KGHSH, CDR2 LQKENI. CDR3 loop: CASSSESGGRNTIYF. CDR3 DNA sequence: TGTGCCAGCTCATCAGAATCAGGGGGTAGAAACACCATATATTTT.

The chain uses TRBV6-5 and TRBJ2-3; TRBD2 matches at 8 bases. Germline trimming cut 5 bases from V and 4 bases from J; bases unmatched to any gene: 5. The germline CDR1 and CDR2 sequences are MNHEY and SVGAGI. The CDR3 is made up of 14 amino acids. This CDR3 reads CASSRAGGPDTQYF. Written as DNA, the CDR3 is TGTGCCAGCAGTCGGGCGGGAGGACCAGATACGCAGTATTTT.

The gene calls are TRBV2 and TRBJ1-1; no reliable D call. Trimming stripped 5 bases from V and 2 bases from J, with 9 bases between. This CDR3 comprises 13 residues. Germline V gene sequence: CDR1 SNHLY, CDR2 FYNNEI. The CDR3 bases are TGTGCCAGCAGTCCGACGGCAAACACTGAAGCTTTCTTT. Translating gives CASSPTANTEAFF.

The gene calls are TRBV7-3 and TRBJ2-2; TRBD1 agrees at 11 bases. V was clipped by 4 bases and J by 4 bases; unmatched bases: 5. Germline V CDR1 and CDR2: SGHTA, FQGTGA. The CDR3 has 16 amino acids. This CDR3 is CASSWGTGGLTGELFF. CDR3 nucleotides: TGTGCCAGCAGCTGGGGGACAGGGGGTCTCACCGGGGAGCTGTTTTTT.

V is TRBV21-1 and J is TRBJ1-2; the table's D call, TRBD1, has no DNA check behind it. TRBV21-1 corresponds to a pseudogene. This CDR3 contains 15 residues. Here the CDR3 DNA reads TGTGCCAGCAGCAAAGTACAGGGGGCCTTCTATGGCTACACCTTC. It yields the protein CASSKVQGAFYGYTF.

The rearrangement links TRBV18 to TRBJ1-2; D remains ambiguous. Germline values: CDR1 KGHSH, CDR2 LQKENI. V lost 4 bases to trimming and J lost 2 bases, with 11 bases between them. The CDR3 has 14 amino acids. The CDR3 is CASSLRAGNYGYTF. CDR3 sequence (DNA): TGTGCCAGCTCACTGAGGGCCGGGAACTATGGCTACACCTTC.

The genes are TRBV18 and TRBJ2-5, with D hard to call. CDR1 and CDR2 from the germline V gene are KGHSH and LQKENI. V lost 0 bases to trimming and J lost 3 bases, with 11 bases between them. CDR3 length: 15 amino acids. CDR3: CASSPPALLKETQYF. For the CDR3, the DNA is TGTGCCAGCTCACCACCGGCGCTTCTTAAAGAGACCCAGTACTTC.

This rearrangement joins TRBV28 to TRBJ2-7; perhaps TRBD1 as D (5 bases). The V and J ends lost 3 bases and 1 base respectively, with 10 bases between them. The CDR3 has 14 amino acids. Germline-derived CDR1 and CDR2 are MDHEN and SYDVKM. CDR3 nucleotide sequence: TGTGCCAGCAGTTTTTGGGCAGGGTCCTACGAGCAGTACTTC. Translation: CASSFWAGSYEQYF. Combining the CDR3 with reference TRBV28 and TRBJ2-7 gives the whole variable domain DVKVTQSSRYLVKRTGEKVFLECVQDMDHENMFWYRQDPGLGLRLIYFSYDVKMKEKGDIPEGYSVSREKKERFSLILESASTNQTSMYLCASSFWAGSYEQYFGPGTRLTVT.

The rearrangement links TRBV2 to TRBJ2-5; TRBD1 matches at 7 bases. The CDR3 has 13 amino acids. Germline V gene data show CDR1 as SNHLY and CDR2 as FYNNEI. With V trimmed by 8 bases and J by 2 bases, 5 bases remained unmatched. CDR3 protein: CASLDRIQETQYF. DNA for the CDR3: TGTGCCAGCTTGGACAGGATACAAGAGACCCAGTACTTC.

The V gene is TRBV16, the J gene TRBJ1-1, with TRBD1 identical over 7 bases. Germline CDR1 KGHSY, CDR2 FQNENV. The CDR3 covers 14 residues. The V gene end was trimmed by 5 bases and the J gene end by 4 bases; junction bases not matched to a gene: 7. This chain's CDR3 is CASSNPQGGTEAFF. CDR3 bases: TGTGCCAGCAGCAACCCCCAGGGGGGCACTGAAGCTTTCTTT.